This T cell receptor (beta chain) emerged from a study of T cell responses to AZD1222 COVID-19 vaccine. Overall study: Samples with a second dose at about 4 or about 12 weeks were pooled together.

Comments on this clone: What it binds is unknown.

The method was immunoSEQ multiplex PCR; TCRdb's version includes in-frame clones alone and lacks a portion of them. The sample lists about 170,000 clones, over 75% seen once, with 6% to 8% in the top ten. The study, taken as a whole, reports: Nearly half of the spike-specific TCRs reportedly recognize variant regions that carry no mutations. Elevations in Spike-specific TCR breadth and depth followed administration of two AZD1222 doses.

CDR3 size: 15 residues. V was shortened by 3 bases and J by 0 bases, with 10 bases between the two germline ends. Per germline, CDR1 SGHRS and CDR2 YFSETQ. The TCR originated in an adult in good health. The sample consisted of peripheral blood, taken on day 0 of AZD1222 vaccination. The V and J genes are TRBV5-1 and TRBJ1-3; maybe TRBD1 (5 bases). The CDR3 reads CASSYQGVSGNTIYF. The CDR3 coding sequence is TGCGCCAGCAGCTATCAAGGGGTCTCTGGAAACACCATATATTTT.